A selection of T cell receptor beta chains follows, all from one sample in a study of blood T cell repertoires in COVID-19. Data came from immunoSEQ multiplex PCR; TCRdb stores just in-frame clones and leaves some out. There are 26,000 or so clones in the sample; around 85% occur only once, and over 15% lies in the top ten. Sample: peripheral blood. Receptor source: a human donor in a cohort sampled during active COVID-19. CDR3s include the opening cysteine and the closing phenylalanine or tryptophan. The order of the fields is D gene, J gene, clone size, V gene, CDR3 protein, CDR3 DNA. A D gene is named only where the DNA matches it firmly. Rows may omit the clone size; those that give it use once, few, many or a size class.

>NA|TRBJ1-5|NA|TRBV19
CASSINPTYSNQPQHF
TGTGCCAGTAGTATAAACCCAACCTATAGCAATCAGCCCCAGCATTTT
>TRBD2|TRBJ2-1|NA|TRBV24-1
CATSDLGREWGDEQFF
TGTGCCACCAGTGATTTAGGGCGGGAGTGGGGCGATGAGCAGTTCTTC
>TRBD2|TRBJ2-3|NA|TRBV7-9
CASSLVLAGDLSTDTQYF
TGTGCCAGCAGCTTAGTCCTAGCGGGAGATTTAAGCACAGATACGCAGTATTTT
>NA|TRBJ2-2|NA|TRBV19
CATMGGAGRNTGELFF
TGTGCCACCATGGGGGGGGCAGGGAGGAACACCGGGGAGCTGTTTTTT
>NA|TRBJ2-5|NA|TRBV5-1
CASSVGPTKTREETQYF
TGCGCCAGCAGCGTGGGACCGACCAAAACCCGGGAAGAGACCCAGTACTTC
>TRBD1|TRBJ2-7|NA|TRBV18
CASSPGTGGFNEQYF
TGTGCCAGCTCACCCGGGACAGGGGGTTTCAACGAGCAGTACTTC
>TRBD1|TRBJ2-5|NA|TRBV5-1
CASSLQGVEETQYF
TGCGCCAGCAGCCTACAGGGGGTTGAAGAGACCCAGTACTTC
>NA|TRBJ2-3|NA|TRBV12-3/TRBV12-4
CASSSSGTDTQYF
TGTGCCAGCAGTTCCAGCGGCACAGATACGCAGTATTTT
>TRBD1|TRBJ2-7|once|TRBV15
CATSRDVQDRSSYEQYF
TGTGCCACCAGCAGAGATGTCCAGGACAGGAGCTCCTACGAGCAGTACTTC
>NA|TRBJ2-7|NA|TRBV29-1
CSVAEGSYEQYF
TGCAGCGTTGCGGAGGGCTCCTACGAGCAGTACTTC
>NA|TRBJ1-5|NA|TRBV19
CASSISETGKPQHF
TGTGCCAGTAGTATAAGCGAAACGGGTAAGCCCCAGCATTTT
>TRBD1|TRBJ2-1|NA|TRBV6-5
CASSYSGTGYNEQFF
TGTGCCAGCAGTTACTCGGGGACAGGTTACAATGAGCAGTTCTTC
>TRBD1|TRBJ2-6|NA|TRBV10-3
CAISDATGFSGANVLTF
TGTGCCATCAGTGACGCGACAGGGTTCTCTGGGGCCAACGTCCTGACTTTC
>TRBD1|TRBJ2-5|NA|TRBV28
CASRHDREQETQYF
TGTGCCAGCAGGCATGACAGGGAGCAGGAGACCCAGTACTTC
>NA|TRBJ2-5|NA|TRBV3-1/TRBV3-2
CASSQQVQETQYF
TGTGCCAGCAGCCAACAGGTCCAAGAGACCCAGTACTTC
>TRBD1|TRBJ1-5|NA|TRBV27
CASSLRTGGEPQHF
TGTGCCAGCAGTCTACGGACAGGCGGGGAGCCCCAGCATTTT
>NA|TRBJ2-3|NA|TRBV5-5
CASSLRRTDTQYF
TGTGCCAGCAGCTTGCGCAGAACAGATACGCAGTATTTT
>NA|TRBJ1-5|few|TRBV4-1
CASSQIQGNNQPQHF
TGCGCCAGCAGCCAAATACAGGGAAACAATCAGCCCCAGCATTTT
>NA|TRBJ2-3|NA|TRBV1
CTSSQLPPGLDDQYF
TGCACCAGCAGCCAACTACCGCCGGGACTCGATGATCAGTATTTT